This T cell receptor (beta chain) came from a study of a mutant IDH1 vaccine in newly diagnosed glioma (dated by TCRdb to the early 2020s). For context, the study as a whole: Of the 32 patients who were treated, about 62% were male and roughly 38% were female, and the mean age was around 43 years. Prior to enrollment, patients had been given standard therapy consisting of radiotherapy alone, temozolomide alone, or radiochemotherapy with temozolomide, with the combination given to most patients. Peripheral blood was drawn at six visits: V03 (baseline), V05, V07, V10, V12 and V13. For exploratory analyses, about 25 treated patients had longitudinal TCRB deep sequencing done wherever samples were available. The paper as a whole reports these results and caveats: Selection of PBMC samples for TCRB deep sequencing was based on availability. The authors stated that sample limitations prevented analyses of patient blood samples from being reproduced. Vaccine-induced immune responses across multiple MHC alleles were detected in around 92% of patients. No apparent relationship was observed between pseudoprogression and alterations in the top peripheral T cell clonotypes detected by TCRB sequencing.

This specimen's time point label, per the study, means: baseline, week 1 (first vaccination visit). Interpreted using the paper, the treatment or condition label stands for: pre-vaccination baseline after standard-of-care therapy. All donors had newly diagnosed IDH1-mutant astrocytomas of WHO grade 3 or 4 that showed loss of nuclear ATRX. The samples were drawn from NOA16, a multicentre, single-arm, open-label phase I trial in Germany that tested a mutant IDH1 peptide vaccine in humans for the first time. Blood drawn at visit V03 was used as the baseline sample for immunogenicity testing. Genomic DNA for TCRB sequencing was extracted from EDTA blood using the DNeasy Blood and Tissue Kit. Comment on this clone: Which antigen it targets is not known. No base qualities exist here, and no much larger clone lies one base off it.

Libraries were constructed by the immunoSEQ multiplex PCR assay. Following the manufacturer's protocol, the hsTCRB Kit was used to amplify rearranged TCR beta chain sequences. TCRB libraries were sequenced on an Illumina MiSeq. For the original study's pipeline: The proprietary platform of the kit vendor was used for demultiplexing, trimming and gene mapping. As stored in TCRdb, this immuneACCESS dataset retains in-frame rearrangements with V and J assigned. A fraction of the clones does not appear; measured against another copy, unresolved V genes explain less than half of the discrepancy, and the remainder lacks a known reason. D and trimming come from the DNA, and the V and J calls and clone size come from that table. The sample table lists about 66,000 clones, 80% to 90% of them with a count of one. The biggest ten clones account for roughly 2.6% of the sample. In the germline V gene, CDR1 corresponds to LGHNA and CDR2 to YNFKEQ. The CDR3, cysteine through phenylalanine, is 17 amino acids long. Of the read, only the CDR3 DNA is kept; its 51 bases are in frame from base 1. Germline trimming: 0 bases from V, 5 bases from J; junction bases outside gene matches: 10.

The TCR comes from a man aged 25 to 40 with glioma. The specimen was PBMCs, collected from a glioma patient treated with radiotherapy, temozolomide or both. The chain joins TRBV4-2 to TRBJ2-3; 8 bases in the middle match TRBD2. CDR3 protein: CASSQDRRRGVEDTQYF. The DNA sequence reads TGTGCCAGCAGCCAAGATAGGCGGCGGGGGGTAGAAGATACGCAGTATTTT.